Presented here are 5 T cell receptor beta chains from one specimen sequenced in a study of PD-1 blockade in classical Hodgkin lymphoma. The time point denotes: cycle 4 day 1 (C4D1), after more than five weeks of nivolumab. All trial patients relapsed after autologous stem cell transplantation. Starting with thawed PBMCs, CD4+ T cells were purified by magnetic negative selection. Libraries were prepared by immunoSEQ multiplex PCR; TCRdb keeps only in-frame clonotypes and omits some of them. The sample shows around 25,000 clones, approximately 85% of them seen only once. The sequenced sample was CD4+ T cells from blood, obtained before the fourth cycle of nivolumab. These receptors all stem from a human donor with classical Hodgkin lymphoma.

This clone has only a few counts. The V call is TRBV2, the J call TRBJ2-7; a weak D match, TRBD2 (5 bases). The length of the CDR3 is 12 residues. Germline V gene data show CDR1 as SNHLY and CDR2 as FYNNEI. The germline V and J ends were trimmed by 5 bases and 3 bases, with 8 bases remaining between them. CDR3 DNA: TGTGCCAGCAGTAGCGGAAACTACGAGCAGTACTTC. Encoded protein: CASSSGNYEQYF.

The CDR3 nucleotides read TGTGCCAGCAGCGTGCCAGGGACTAATTCACCCCTCCACTTT. As protein: CASSVPGTNSPLHF. The chain couples TRBV9 to TRBJ1-6, with D possibly TRBD1 on 5 matching bases. The CDR3 has 14 residues. V lost 2 bases to trimming and J lost 6 bases, with 9 bases between them. Germline CDR1 and CDR2: SGDLS and YYNGEE.

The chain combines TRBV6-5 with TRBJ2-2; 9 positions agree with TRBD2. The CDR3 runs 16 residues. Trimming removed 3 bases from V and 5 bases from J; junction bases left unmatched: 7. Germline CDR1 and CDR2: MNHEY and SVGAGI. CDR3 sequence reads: CASSYSGRGKTGELFF. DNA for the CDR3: TGTGCCAGCAGTTATAGCGGGAGAGGGAAGACCGGGGAGCTGTTTTTT.

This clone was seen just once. The CDR3 sequence is CASSNPQGRNEKLFF. The CDR3 DNA is TGTGCCAGCAGTAACCCACAGGGGCGCAATGAAAAACTGTTTTTT. The V and J genes are TRBV25-1 and TRBJ1-4; TRBD1 matches 7 bases. V dropped 5 bases and J dropped 5; count of bases not matched to a gene: 8. CDR3 length: 15 residues. Germline V gene lookup returns CDR1 MGHDK and CDR2 SYGVNS.

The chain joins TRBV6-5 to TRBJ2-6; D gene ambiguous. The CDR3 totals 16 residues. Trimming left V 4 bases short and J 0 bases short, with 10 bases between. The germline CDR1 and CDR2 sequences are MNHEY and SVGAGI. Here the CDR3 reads CASSWHYSSGANVLTF. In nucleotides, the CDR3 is TGTGCCAGCAGTTGGCATTACAGCTCTGGGGCCAACGTCCTGACTTTC.